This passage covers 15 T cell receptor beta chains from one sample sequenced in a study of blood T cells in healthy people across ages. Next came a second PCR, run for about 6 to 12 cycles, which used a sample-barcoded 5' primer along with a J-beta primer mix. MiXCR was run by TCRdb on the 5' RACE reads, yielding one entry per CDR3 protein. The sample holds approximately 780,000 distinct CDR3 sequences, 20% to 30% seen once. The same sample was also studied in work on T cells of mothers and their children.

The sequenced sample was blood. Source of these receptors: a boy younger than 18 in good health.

CDR3 residues: CASSRTVKDAEAFF. The CDR3 bases are TGTGCCAGTAGTCGAACGGTGAAGGACGCTGAAGCTTTCTTT. V and J are TRBV19 and TRBJ1-1; D call uncertain. CDR3 length equals 14 residues. Trimming shortened V by 5 bases and J by 6 bases, and 16 bases separated the two germline ends. Germline V gene sequence: CDR1 LNHDA, CDR2 SQIVND (reference sequence).

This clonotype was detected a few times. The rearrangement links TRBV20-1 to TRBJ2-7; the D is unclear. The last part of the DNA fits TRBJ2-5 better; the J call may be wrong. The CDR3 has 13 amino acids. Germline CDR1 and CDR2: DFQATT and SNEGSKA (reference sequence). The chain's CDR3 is CSARETVQETQYF. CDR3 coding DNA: TGCAGTGCTAGAGAGACGGTCCAAGAGACCCAGTACTTC.

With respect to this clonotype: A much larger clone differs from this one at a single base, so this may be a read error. CDR3 in amino acids: CVTSWTGQETQYF. In nucleotides, the CDR3 is TGTGTCACTAGCTGGACAGGTCAAGAGACCCAGTACTTC. This sequence joins TRBV7-9 and TRBJ2-5; tentatively, D is TRBD1 (7 bases). CDR1 SEHNR and CDR2 FQNEAQ come from the germline V gene (reference sequence). The CDR3 has 13 residues.

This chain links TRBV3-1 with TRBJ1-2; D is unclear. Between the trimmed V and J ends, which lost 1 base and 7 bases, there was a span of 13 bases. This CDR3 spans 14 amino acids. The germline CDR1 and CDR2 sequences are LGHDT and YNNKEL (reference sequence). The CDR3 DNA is TGTGCCAGCAGCCAAGGGTCGTTGGGGTTTGGCTACACCTTC. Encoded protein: CASSQGSLGFGYTF. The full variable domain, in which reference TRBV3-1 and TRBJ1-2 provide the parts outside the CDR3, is DTAVSQTPKYLVTQMGNDKSIKCEQNLGHDTMYWYKQDSKKFLKIMFSYNNKELIINETVPNRFSPKSPDKAHLNLHINSLELGDSAVYFCASSQGSLGFGYTFGSGTRLTVV.

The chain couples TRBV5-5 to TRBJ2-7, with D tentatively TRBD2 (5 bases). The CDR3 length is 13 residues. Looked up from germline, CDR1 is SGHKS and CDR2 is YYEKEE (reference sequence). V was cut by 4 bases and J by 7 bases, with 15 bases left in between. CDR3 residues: CASSPTWTGEQYF. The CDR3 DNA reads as TGTGCCAGCAGCCCTACCTGGACGGGAGAGCAGTACTTC.

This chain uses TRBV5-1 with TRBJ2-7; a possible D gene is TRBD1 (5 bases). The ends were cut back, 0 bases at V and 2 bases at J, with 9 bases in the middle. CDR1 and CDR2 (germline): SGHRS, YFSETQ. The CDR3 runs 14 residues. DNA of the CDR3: TGCGCCAGCAGCTTGGGACAGTACCCCTACGAGCAGTACTTC. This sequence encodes CASSLGQYPYEQYF.

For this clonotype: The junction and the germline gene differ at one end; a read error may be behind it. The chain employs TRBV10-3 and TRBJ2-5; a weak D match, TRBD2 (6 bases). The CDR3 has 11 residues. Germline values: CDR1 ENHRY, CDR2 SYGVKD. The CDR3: CAIRGEDEQSF. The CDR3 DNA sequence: TGTGCCATCAGGGGGGAGGATGAGCAGTCCTTC.

CDR3 coding DNA: TGTGCCAGCAGTCCCGACAGGGGGGGCATCCAAGAGACCCAGTACTTC. Its translation: CASSPDRGGIQETQYF. V usage is TRBV7-9 and J usage is TRBJ2-5, with 9 bases lining up with TRBD1. The CDR3 covers 16 residues. Germline assignment: CDR1 SEHNR and CDR2 FQNEAQ (reference sequence). V dropped 6 bases and J dropped 1; count of bases not matched to a gene: 9.

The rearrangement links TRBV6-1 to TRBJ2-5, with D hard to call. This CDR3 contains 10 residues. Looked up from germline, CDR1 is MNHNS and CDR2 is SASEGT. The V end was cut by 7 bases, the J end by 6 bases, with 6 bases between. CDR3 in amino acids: CASTGQTQYF. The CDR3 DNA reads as TGTGCCAGCACCGGCCAGACCCAGTACTTC.

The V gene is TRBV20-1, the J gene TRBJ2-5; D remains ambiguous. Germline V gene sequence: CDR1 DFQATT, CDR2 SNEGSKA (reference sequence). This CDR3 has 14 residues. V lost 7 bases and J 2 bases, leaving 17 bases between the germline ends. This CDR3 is CSGNIEDKQETQYF. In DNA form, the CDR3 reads TGCAGTGGAAATATAGAGGATAAACAAGAGACCCAGTACTTC.

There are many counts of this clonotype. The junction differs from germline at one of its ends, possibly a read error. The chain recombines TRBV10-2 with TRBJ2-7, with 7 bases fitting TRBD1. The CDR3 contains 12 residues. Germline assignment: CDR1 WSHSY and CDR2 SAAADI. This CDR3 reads CASRTGPYEQYF. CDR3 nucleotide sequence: TGTGCCAGCAGGACAGGCCCCTACGAGCAGTACTTC.

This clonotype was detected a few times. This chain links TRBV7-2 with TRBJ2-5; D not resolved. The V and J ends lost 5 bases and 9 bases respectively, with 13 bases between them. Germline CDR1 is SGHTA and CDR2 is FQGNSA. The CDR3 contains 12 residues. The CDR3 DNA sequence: TGTGCCAGCAGCCAGCTGGGCGTCGCCCAGTACTTC. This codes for CASSQLGVAQYF.

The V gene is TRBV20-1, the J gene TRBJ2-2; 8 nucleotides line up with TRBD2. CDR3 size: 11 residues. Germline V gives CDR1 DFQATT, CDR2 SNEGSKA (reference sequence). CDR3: CSGRGDGELFF. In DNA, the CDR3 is TGCAGCGGGAGGGGGGACGGGGAGCTGTTTTTT.

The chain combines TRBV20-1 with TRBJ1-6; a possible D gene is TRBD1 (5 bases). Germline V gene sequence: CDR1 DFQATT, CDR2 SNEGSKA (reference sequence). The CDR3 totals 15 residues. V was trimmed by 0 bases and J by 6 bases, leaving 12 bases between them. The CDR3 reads CSARDRRQGNSPLHF. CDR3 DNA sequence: TGCAGTGCTAGAGATCGACGTCAGGGTAATTCACCCCTCCACTTT.

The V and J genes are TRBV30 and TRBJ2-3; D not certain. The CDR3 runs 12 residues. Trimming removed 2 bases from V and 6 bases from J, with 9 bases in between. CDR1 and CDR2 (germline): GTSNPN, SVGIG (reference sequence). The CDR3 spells CAWSPRWDTQYF. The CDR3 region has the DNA TGTGCCTGGAGTCCGAGATGGGATACGCAGTATTTT.